Presented here are 19 T cell receptor beta chains from one specimen sequenced in a study of shared clonotypes between healthy human individuals. Using immunoSEQ multiplex PCR, the repertoire was profiled, and TCRdb retains in-frame clones only, with some absent. The table has about 1 million clones, 65% to 75% seen once. The sequenced sample was memory CD4+ T cells sorted from blood. The subset: CD45RA-negative fraction. Source of these receptors: a man between 18 and 29 years old in good health.

This chain connects TRBV5-1 to TRBJ2-7; maybe TRBD2 (5 bases). CDR1 is SGHRS and CDR2 is YFSETQ in the germline V gene. This CDR3 has 14 residues. V was trimmed by 0 bases and J by 1 base, leaving 8 bases between them. In nucleotides, the CDR3 is TGCGCCAGCAGCTTGGGGACTTGGTCCTACGAGCAGTACTTC. Translated, it gives CASSLGTWSYEQYF.

The gene calls are TRBV9 and TRBJ2-7, with TRBD2 matching 7 bases. The V gene end was trimmed by 0 bases and the J gene end by 5 bases; junction bases not matched to a gene: 8. Looked up from germline, CDR1 is SGDLS and CDR2 is YYNGEE. CDR3 length: 15 residues. The CDR3: CASSVGGGGGHEQYF. For the CDR3, the DNA is TGTGCCAGCAGCGTAGGTGGCGGGGGAGGCCACGAGCAGTACTTC.

With respect to this clone: Within the sample, other DNA sequences also encode this same CDR3. The J gene is TRBJ2-7, the V gene TRBV7-2; D gene unclear. CDR1 and CDR2 from the germline V gene are SGHTA and FQGNSA. The V end was cut by 2 bases, the J end by 0 bases, with 5 bases between. This CDR3 region has 13 residues. The CDR3 region has the DNA TGTGCCAGCAGCTTACCAAGCTCCTACGAGCAGTACTTC. Translated, it gives CASSLPSSYEQYF.

This chain joins TRBV28 and TRBJ1-2; no definite D call. Germline V gives CDR1 MDHEN, CDR2 SYDVKM. The CDR3 runs to 11 residues. Trimming cost V 4 bases and J 10 bases, with 10 bases left between them. The CDR3 DNA reads TGTGCCAGCAGTTCGAATCCCTTCTACACCTTC. Amino acid sequence: CASSSNPFYTF.

The gene calls are TRBV6-6 and TRBJ2-7; 8 nucleotides align to TRBD2. Germline V gene lookup returns CDR1 MNHNY and CDR2 SVGAGI (reference sequence). With 7 bases clipped from V and 6 bases from J, the junction kept 11 bases outside the gene matches. CDR3 length: 14 amino acids. The CDR3 DNA sequence: TGTGCCAGCATCCAAGCGGGAGCGGGTGGCGAGCAGTACTTC. It is translated as CASIQAGAGGEQYF.

This sequence joins TRBV5-1 and TRBJ2-7, with 8 bases matching TRBD2. Germline lookup yields CDR1 SGHRS and CDR2 YFSETQ. This CDR3 has 15 amino acids. V trimming: 0 bases; J trimming: 3 bases; junction bases outside the gene matches: 5. The DNA for the CDR3 is TGCGCCAGCAGCTTGGTGGCGGGGGGAATCTACGAGCAGTACTTC. Residues: CASSLVAGGIYEQYF.

The gene calls are TRBV6-5 and TRBJ2-3; a possible D gene is TRBD2 (6 bases). Trimming cost V 2 bases and J 1 base, with 7 bases left between them. From germline, CDR1 is MNHEY and CDR2 SVGAGI. The CDR3 sequence is 14 residues long. Written as DNA, the CDR3 is TGTGCCAGCAGTTACGGCGGGGGCACAGATACGCAGTATTTT. Translated: CASSYGGGTDTQYF.

The chain couples TRBV5-6 to TRBJ2-7; 8 positions match TRBD2. The CDR3 has 14 amino acids. Germline CDR1 and CDR2: SGHDT and YYEEEE. The J segment lost 2 bases and the V segment lost 0 bases, leaving 1 base of the junction unmatched. CDR3 residues: CASSLAGRAYEQYF. Written as DNA, the CDR3 is TGTGCCAGCAGCTTGGCCGGGAGGGCCTACGAGCAGTACTTC.

V is TRBV30 and J is TRBJ2-6, with D unresolved. Trimming stripped 4 bases from V and 2 bases from J, with 18 bases between. The germline V gene encodes CDR1 GTSNPN and CDR2 SVGIG (reference sequence). The CDR3 sequence is 17 residues long. In DNA form, the CDR3 reads TGTGCCTGGACCCACCCGTCAAAATTAGCTGGGGCCAACGTCCTGACTTTC. Its protein product is CAWTHPSKLAGANVLTF.

The chain uses TRBV29-1 and TRBJ2-2, with 7 bases matching TRBD1. The J segment lost 0 bases and the V segment lost 6 bases, leaving 7 bases of the junction unmatched. Germline V gives CDR1 SQVTM, CDR2 ANQGSEA. There are 15 residues in the CDR3. CDR3: CSVNEGAANTGELFF. For the CDR3, the DNA is TGCAGCGTGAACGAGGGGGCGGCGAACACCGGGGAGCTGTTTTTT.

The J gene is TRBJ1-3, the V gene TRBV6-1, with 7 nucleotides matching TRBD1. The junction had 17 bases not matched to a gene; V was cut back by 1 base and J by 5 bases. Germline V gene data show CDR1 as MNHNS and CDR2 as SASEGT. There are 19 residues in the CDR3. CDR3: CASSEGRGQDHTRRNTIYF. The CDR3 DNA reads as TGTGCCAGCAGTGAAGGTCGAGGACAGGATCATACCCGGCGAAACACCATATATTTT.

The rearrangement uses TRBV6-6 and TRBJ2-2; 9 nucleotides align to TRBD1. There are 16 residues in the CDR3. Germline lookup yields CDR1 MNHNY and CDR2 SVGAGI (reference sequence). The V segment lost 3 bases and the J segment 6 bases; nucleotides outside the gene matches: 8. The CDR3 loop is CASSYLGTGRSGELFF. DNA of the CDR3: TGTGCCAGCAGTTATTTAGGGACAGGGCGTTCCGGGGAGCTGTTTTTT.

The V call is TRBV7-3, the J call TRBJ1-2; D might be TRBD1 (5 bases). The CDR3 has 13 residues. From germline, CDR1 is SGHTA and CDR2 FQGTGA. Between the trimmed V and J ends, which lost 5 bases and 6 bases, there was a span of 13 bases. CDR3 sequence: CASSAGTDNGYTF. CDR3 DNA: TGTGCCAGCAGCGCCGGGACGGACAATGGCTACACCTTC. Full variable domain (missing parts from reference TRBV7-3 and TRBJ1-2): GAGVSQTPSNKVTEKGKYVELRCDPISGHTALYWYRQSLGQGPEFLIYFQGTGAADDSGLPNDRFFAVRPEGSVSTLKIQRTERGDSAVYLCASSAGTDNGYTFGSGTRLTVV.

This rearrangement joins TRBV5-1 to TRBJ2-2, with D possibly TRBD1 on 5 matching bases. The germline CDR1 and CDR2 sequences are SGHRS and YFSETQ. V lost 7 bases, J lost 3 bases, and 13 bases lay in between. The CDR3 runs to 14 residues. CDR3 nucleotide sequence: TGCGCCAGCCGGCCATTAGGGGACACCGGGGAGCTGTTTTTT. Translation gives CASRPLGDTGELFF.

J is TRBJ2-7 and V is TRBV18, with 8 bases aligning to TRBD1. The CDR3 covers 14 residues. Germline trimming cut 6 bases from V and 0 bases from J; bases unmatched to any gene: 4. Looked up from germline, CDR1 is KGHSH and CDR2 is LQKENI. The CDR3 spells CASSRTGSSYEQYF. In DNA form, the CDR3 reads TGTGCCAGCTCTCGGACAGGGAGCTCCTACGAGCAGTACTTC.

The genes are TRBV11-2 and TRBJ1-3, with D unresolved. Per germline, CDR1 SGHAT and CDR2 FQNNGV. The CDR3 has 14 residues. Trimming took off 3 bases at V and 4 bases at J, with 10 bases between the two ends. This CDR3 reads CASSLHIIGNTIYF. DNA for the CDR3: TGTGCCAGCAGCTTGCACATAATCGGAAACACCATATATTTT.

This chain links TRBV19 with TRBJ1-2; a weak D match, TRBD1 (5 bases). V gave up 6 bases and J gave up 4 bases, with 12 bases separating them. The CDR3 is 13 residues long. The germline gives CDR1 LNHDA, CDR2 SQIVND (reference sequence). CDR3 sequence reads: CASSLTESYGYTF. Written as DNA, the CDR3 is TGTGCCAGTAGCCTGACAGAAAGCTATGGCTACACCTTC.

A word on this clone: This same CDR3 is encoded by further DNA sequences in the sample. The gene calls are TRBV5-1 and TRBJ2-5; D perhaps matches TRBD1 (5 bases). V was cut by 2 bases and J by 4 bases, with 12 bases left in between. The CDR3 is 14 amino acids. Germline loops: CDR1 SGHRS, CDR2 YFSETQ. CDR3 sequence: CASSLAGSGETQYF. The DNA of the CDR3 is TGCGCCAGCAGCTTAGCAGGGTCGGGAGAGACCCAGTACTTC.

J is TRBJ1-1 and V is TRBV6-1; 7 bases fit TRBD1. Trimming at V came to 3 bases and at J to 1 base, leaving 17 bases not matched to a gene. This CDR3 has 19 residues. In germline, CDR1 is MNHNS, CDR2 SASEGT. CDR3 region: CASSDQLPGTALENTEAFF. The CDR3 bases are TGTGCCAGCAGTGACCAATTACCCGGGACAGCCCTAGAGAACACTGAAGCTTTCTTT.